This T cell receptor beta chain was identified during a study of monozygotic twins with inflammatory bowel disease (dated by TCRdb to between 2017 and 2020). For the study in its entirety: A total of 28 monozygotic twin pairs were included in the full study, comprising nine German pairs (four IBD-concordant, five IBD-discordant) and 19 IBD-discordant Danish pairs. Disease-associated traits were sought mainly through comparisons between IBD patients and their genetically identical healthy co-twins within discordant pairs. Each individual had, on average, about 151 000 unique TCRalpha sequences and 181 000 unique TCRbeta sequences available for analysis. Beyond this particular receptor, the publication reports: IBD patients shared fewer clonotypes with other individuals than healthy twins did, most markedly in patients showing signs of disease activity. The results gave no support for a single strong signal or clonotype linked to IBD. Concordant and discordant twins showed no difference in repertoire similarity, possibly because of limited statistical power. Different T cell subtypes could not be distinguished in the analysis. Because patients were on differing immunosuppressive treatments, the repertoires may have picked up extra background noise and inter-individual variability. TCRbeta repertoire diversity, by inverse Simpson index, was decreased in IBD patients compared with their healthy co-twins.

Its CDR3 holds 13 amino acids, cysteine through phenylalanine. No DNA appears here. CDR1 DFQATT and CDR2 SNEGSKA were looked up in the germline V gene (reference sequence). From each donor, a roughly 2.7 ml peripheral blood sample was collected into PAXgene tubes and kept at -80 degrees C. Total RNA was isolated from whole blood with the PAXgene blood miRNA kit on an automated QIAcube, without T cell sorting. Peripheral blood from monozygotic twin pairs, either concordant or discordant for inflammatory bowel disease, underwent deep TCRalpha and TCRbeta repertoire profiling that used unique molecular barcoding. For every twin pair, smoking habits were documented, and each individual was categorised as a current, former or never smoker. The protocol used for the library was 5' RACE. For each TCR library, 3,000 to 4,000 ng of total RNA was used. For each sample, cDNA was synthesized in eight separate reactions using SMARTScribe reverse transcriptase. Unique molecular identifiers containing a 6-nucleotide sample barcode were introduced through template switching during cDNA synthesis. TCRalpha and TCRbeta cDNA was amplified in two nested PCRs of 16 and 9 cycles, and bead purification was carried out after each PCR. Before amplification, cDNA was treated with uracil DNA-glycosylase and purified using the QIAquick PCR purification kit. In the second PCR, Illumina TruSeq-compatible adapters and sample-specific barcodes were added. Library quality and concentration were assessed using TapeStation and Qubit, and about 5 ng of each library was pooled. Sequencing of the pooled libraries was done on an Illumina HiSeq2500 single-index Rapid Run using custom sequencing primers and 2 x 100 bp reads. Per the original workflow: UMI-based consensus assembly with MiGEC version 1.2.6 was used to correct PCR and sequencing errors. MiXCR version 2.1.1 was used to carry out V(D)J alignment, clonotype assembly and CDR3 extraction. Normalisation of gene usage, clonotype sharing and MAIT/NKT TCR abundance was achieved by analysing the top 1000, 10 000 and 20 000 clonotypes per sample. After downsampling to 27 000 UMIs, diversity was calculated as the inverse Simpson index using the vegan R package. Paired Mann-Whitney U tests were applied to discordant twin pairs, and Benjamini-Hochberg correction was used for multiple testing. Each CDR3 protein sequence appears as one entry after TCRdb reprocessed the reads, and no DNA is included. It is TCRdb's table, rather than the study itself, that gives the V and J calls and clone size. The sample's own table lists 330,000 or so distinct CDR3 sequences. Of the sample, approximately 2% is held by the ten largest clones.

About this clonotype itself: Its antigen is unknown.

The specimen was blood. This receptor was obtained from a human donor with ulcerative colitis or Crohn's disease, or a healthy co-twin of an affected twin (not recorded which). The rearranged segments are TRBV20-1 and TRBJ1-5; TCRdb calls TRBD1, which cannot be checked without DNA. The CDR3 is CSARIGAGQPQHF.